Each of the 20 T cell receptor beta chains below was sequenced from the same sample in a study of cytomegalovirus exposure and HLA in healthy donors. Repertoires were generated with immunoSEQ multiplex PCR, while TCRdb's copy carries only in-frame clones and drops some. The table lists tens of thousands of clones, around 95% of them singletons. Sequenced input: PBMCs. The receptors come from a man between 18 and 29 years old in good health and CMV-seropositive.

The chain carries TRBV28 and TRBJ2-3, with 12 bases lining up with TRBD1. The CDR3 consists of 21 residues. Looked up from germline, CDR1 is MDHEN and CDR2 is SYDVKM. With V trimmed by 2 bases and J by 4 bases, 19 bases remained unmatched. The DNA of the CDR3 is TGTGCCAGCAGTTTACTGGCCGGGACAGGGGGCGACCCAAAATATGCAGATACGCAGTATTTT. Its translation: CASSLLAGTGGDPKYADTQYF.

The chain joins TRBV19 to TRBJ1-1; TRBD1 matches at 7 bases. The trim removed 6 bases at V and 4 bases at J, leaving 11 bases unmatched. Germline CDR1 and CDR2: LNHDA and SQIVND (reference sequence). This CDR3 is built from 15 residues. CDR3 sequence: CASSEGTGAGTEAFF. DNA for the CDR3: TGTGCCAGTAGCGAGGGCACAGGGGCCGGCACTGAAGCTTTCTTT.

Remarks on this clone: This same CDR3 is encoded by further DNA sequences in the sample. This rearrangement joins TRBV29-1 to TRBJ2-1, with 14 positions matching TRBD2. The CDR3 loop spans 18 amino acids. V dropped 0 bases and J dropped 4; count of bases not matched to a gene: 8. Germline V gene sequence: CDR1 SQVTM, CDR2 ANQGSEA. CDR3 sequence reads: CSVEEGLAGVYGYNEQFF. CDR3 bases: TGCAGCGTTGAAGAGGGACTAGCGGGAGTTTATGGGTACAATGAGCAGTTCTTC.

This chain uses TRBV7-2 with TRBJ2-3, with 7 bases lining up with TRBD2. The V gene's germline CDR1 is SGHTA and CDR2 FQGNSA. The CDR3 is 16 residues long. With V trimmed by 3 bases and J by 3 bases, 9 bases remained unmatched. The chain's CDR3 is CASSLGGGKGTDTQYF. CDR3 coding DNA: TGTGCCAGCAGCTTGGGGGGGGGAAAAGGTACAGATACGCAGTATTTT.

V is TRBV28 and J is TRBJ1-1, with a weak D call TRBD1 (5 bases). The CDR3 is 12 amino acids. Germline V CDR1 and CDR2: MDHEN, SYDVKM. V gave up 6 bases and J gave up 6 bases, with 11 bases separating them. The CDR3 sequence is CASRGHGAEAFF. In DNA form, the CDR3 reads TGTGCCAGCAGAGGACACGGCGCTGAAGCTTTCTTT.

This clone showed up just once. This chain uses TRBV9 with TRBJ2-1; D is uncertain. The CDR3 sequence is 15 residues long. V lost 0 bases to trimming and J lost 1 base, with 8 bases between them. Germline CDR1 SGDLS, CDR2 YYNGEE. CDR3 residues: CASSVELNSYNEQFF. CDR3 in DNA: TGTGCCAGCAGCGTAGAACTTAATTCCTACAATGAGCAGTTCTTC.

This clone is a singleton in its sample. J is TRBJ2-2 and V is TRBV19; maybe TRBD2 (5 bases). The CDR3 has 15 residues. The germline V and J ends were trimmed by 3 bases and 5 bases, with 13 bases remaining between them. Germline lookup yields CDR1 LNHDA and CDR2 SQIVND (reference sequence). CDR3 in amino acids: CASSIGNRATGELFF. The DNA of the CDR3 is TGTGCCAGTAGTATCGGGAACAGAGCAACCGGGGAGCTGTTTTTT.

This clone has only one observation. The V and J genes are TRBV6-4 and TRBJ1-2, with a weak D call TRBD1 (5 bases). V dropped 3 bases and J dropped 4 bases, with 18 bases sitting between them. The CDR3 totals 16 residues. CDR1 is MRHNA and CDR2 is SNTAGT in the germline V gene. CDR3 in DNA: TGTGCCAGCAGTGAGACGTATGGTGCAGGGCGCTATGGCTACACCTTC. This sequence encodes CASSETYGAGRYGYTF.

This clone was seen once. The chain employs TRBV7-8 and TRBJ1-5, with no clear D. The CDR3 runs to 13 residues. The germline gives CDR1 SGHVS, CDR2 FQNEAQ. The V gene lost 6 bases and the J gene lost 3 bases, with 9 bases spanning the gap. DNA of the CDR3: TGTGCCAGCAGTCGGGGAGACAATCAGCCCCAGCATTTT. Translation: CASSRGDNQPQHF.

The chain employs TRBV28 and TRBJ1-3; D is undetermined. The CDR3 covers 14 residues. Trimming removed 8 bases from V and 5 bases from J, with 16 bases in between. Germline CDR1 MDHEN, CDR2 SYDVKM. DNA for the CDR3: TGTGCCAGCGGCAAACGTTCCTTGCGAAACACCATATATTTT. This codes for CASGKRSLRNTIYF. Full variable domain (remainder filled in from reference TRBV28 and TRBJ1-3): DVKVTQSSRYLVKRTGEKVFLECVQDMDHENMFWYRQDPGLGLRLIYFSYDVKMKEKGDIPEGYSVSREKKERFSLILESASTNQTSMYLCASGKRSLRNTIYFGEGSWLTVV.

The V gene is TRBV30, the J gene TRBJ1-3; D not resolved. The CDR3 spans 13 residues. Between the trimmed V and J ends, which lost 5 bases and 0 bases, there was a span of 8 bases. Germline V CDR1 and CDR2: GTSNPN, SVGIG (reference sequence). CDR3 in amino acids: CAWDTVSGNTIYF. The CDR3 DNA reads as TGTGCCTGGGACACCGTCTCTGGAAACACCATATATTTT.

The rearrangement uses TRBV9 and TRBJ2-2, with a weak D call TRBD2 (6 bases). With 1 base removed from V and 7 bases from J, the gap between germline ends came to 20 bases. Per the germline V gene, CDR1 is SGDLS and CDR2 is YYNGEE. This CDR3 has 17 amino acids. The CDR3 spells CASSVQLPGRSGGELFF. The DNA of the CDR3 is TGTGCCAGCAGCGTACAGCTCCCAGGGAGGAGCGGCGGGGAGCTGTTTTTT.

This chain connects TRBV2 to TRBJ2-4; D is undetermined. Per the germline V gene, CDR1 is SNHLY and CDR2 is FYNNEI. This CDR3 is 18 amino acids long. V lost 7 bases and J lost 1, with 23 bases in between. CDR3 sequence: CASIMTLPPPVAKNIQYF. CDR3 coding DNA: TGTGCCAGCATTATGACTTTACCTCCTCCTGTGGCCAAAAACATTCAGTACTTC.

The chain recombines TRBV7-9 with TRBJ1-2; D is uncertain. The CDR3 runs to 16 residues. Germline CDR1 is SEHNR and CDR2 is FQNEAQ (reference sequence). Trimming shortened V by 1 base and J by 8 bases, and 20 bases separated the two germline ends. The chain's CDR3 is CASSLGSPEEGDGYTF. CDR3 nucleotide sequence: TGTGCCAGCAGCTTAGGGTCCCCGGAGGAGGGTGACGGCTACACCTTC.

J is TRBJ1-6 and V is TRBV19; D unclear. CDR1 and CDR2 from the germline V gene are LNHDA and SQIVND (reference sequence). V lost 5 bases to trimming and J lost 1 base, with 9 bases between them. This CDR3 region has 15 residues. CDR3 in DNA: TGTGCCAGTAGTGCCACGGGGTCCTATAATTCACCCCTCCACTTT. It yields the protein CASSATGSYNSPLHF.

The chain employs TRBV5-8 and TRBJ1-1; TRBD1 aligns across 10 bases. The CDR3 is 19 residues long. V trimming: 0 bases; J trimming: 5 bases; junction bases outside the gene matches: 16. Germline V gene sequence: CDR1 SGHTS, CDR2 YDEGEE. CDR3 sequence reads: CASSLDPRQGAGVNTEAFF. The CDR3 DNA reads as TGTGCCAGCAGCTTGGACCCCCGACAGGGGGCAGGTGTCAATACTGAAGCTTTCTTT.

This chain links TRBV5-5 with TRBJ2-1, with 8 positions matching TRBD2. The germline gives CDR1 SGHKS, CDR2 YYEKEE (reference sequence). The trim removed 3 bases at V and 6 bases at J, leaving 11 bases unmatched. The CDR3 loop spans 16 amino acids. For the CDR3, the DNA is TGTGCCAGCAGCTCGAGATTTGCGGGAGGAGGCAATGAGCAGTTCTTC. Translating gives CASSSRFAGGGNEQFF.

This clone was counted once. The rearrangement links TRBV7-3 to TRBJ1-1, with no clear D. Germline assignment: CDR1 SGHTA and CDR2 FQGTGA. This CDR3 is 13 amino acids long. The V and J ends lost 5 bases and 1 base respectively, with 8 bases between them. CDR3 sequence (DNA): TGTGCCAGCAGCCAGCAGCGGAACACTGAAGCTTTCTTT. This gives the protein CASSQQRNTEAFF. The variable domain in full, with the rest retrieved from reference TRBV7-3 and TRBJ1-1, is GAGVSQTPSNKVTEKGKYVELRCDPISGHTALYWYRQSLGQGPEFLIYFQGTGAADDSGLPNDRFFAVRPEGSVSTLKIQRTERGDSAVYLCASSQQRNTEAFFGQGTRLTVV.

The CDR3 coding sequence is TGTGCCAGCAGCTGGGGGAGAGGGCTAGCGGGCAATGAGCAGTTCTTC. This gives the protein CASSWGRGLAGNEQFF. The rearrangement uses TRBV11-2 and TRBJ2-1, with 8 bases lining up with TRBD2. This CDR3 region has 16 residues. Germline V CDR1 and CDR2: SGHAT, FQNNGV. V dropped 4 bases and J dropped 6; count of bases not matched to a gene: 11.

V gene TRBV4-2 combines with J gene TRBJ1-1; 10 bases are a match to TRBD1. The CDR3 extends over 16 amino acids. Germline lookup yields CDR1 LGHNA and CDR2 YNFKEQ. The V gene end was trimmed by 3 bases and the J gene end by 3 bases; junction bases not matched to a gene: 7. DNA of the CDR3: TGTGCCAGCAGCCACGCGACAGGGGGCGCGGACACTGAAGCTTTCTTT. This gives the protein CASSHATGGADTEAFF.